Each of the 20 T cell receptor beta chains below was sequenced from the same sample in a study of blood T cells in healthy people across ages. With a J-beta primer mix and a sample-barcoded 5' primer, a second PCR ran roughly 6 to 11 cycles. TCRdb re-analysed the 5' RACE reads in MiXCR, keeping a single row per CDR3 protein. The table records more than 800,000 distinct CDR3 sequences, around 28% of them present only once. The sequenced sample consisted of blood. The source is a woman at least 80 years old in good health.

This clonotype was found a few times. A much larger clone differs by one base, so this may be a read error. The rearrangement uses TRBV27 and TRBJ1-2; TRBD1 aligns across 8 bases. Germline loops: CDR1 MNHEY, CDR2 SMNVEV (reference sequence). The CDR3 loop spans 15 amino acids. J lost 3 bases, V lost 3 bases, and 6 bases had no gene match. This CDR3 reads CASSLAAGGYYGYTF. CDR3 bases: TGTGCCAGCAGTTTGGCGGCAGGGGGCTACTATGGCTACACCTTC.

This clonotype was found many times. V usage is TRBV5-1 and J usage is TRBJ2-7; the match to TRBD1 covers 7 bases. With 1 base clipped from V and 3 bases from J, the junction kept 4 bases outside the gene matches. The CDR3 is 14 residues long. Germline V gives CDR1 SGHRS, CDR2 YFSETQ. The CDR3 DNA reads as TGCGCCAGCAGCTTGCCGGGACAGATCTACGAGCAGTACTTC. Protein: CASSLPGQIYEQYF. The full variable domain, its missing parts supplied by reference TRBV5-1 and TRBJ2-7, is KAGVTQTPRYLIKTRGQQVTLSCSPISGHRSVSWYQQTPGQGLQFLFEYFSETQRNKGNFPGRFSGRQFSNSRSEMNVSTLELGDSALYLCASSLPGQIYEQYFGPGTRLTVT.

The chain employs TRBV2 and TRBJ2-4, with D possibly TRBD1 on 5 matching bases. The J call may not be correct, given that the DNA end is closer to TRBJ2-7. Germline V CDR1 and CDR2: SNHLY, FYNNEI. The CDR3 covers 16 residues. The CDR3 DNA follows: TGTGCCAGCAGTGAAGCGGACACACCTATTAATTACGAGCAGTACTTC. Its protein product is CASSEADTPINYEQYF.

Concerning this clonotype: Just one base apart from a much larger clone, this may be a read error. The chain uses TRBV27 and TRBJ1-5, with 7 positions matching TRBD1. Germline V gene sequence: CDR1 MNHEY, CDR2 SMNVEV (reference sequence). Unmatched junction bases numbered 7, after V lost 5 bases and J lost 9 bases. This CDR3 has 13 amino acids. The CDR3 bases are TGTGCCAGCAGTAAAGACAGGGATCGGCCCCAGCATTTT. Translation gives CASSKDRDRPQHF.

This clonotype was counted at least ten times. V usage is TRBV18 and J usage is TRBJ2-1; 9 bases map to TRBD1. This CDR3 is built from 19 residues. The germline V gene encodes CDR1 KGHSH and CDR2 LQKENI. With 7 bases clipped from V and 4 bases from J, the junction kept 20 bases outside the gene matches. CDR3 protein: CASWGQGSQGGGTYNEQFF. As DNA, the CDR3 is TGTGCCAGCTGGGGACAGGGTTCTCAAGGCGGGGGAACATACAATGAGCAGTTCTTC.

There are many counts of this clonotype. CDR3 DNA sequence: TGCAGTGCTAGAGGTCGTCGGACTGAAGAGACCCAGTACTTC. Amino acid sequence: CSARGRRTEETQYF. The V call is TRBV20-1, the J call TRBJ2-5, with TRBD2 as a possible D gene (5 bases). V was clipped by 1 base and J by 3 bases, with 12 bases between them. The CDR3 totals 14 residues. The V gene's germline CDR1 is DFQATT and CDR2 SNEGSKA (reference sequence).

The genes are TRBV3-1 and TRBJ2-5; TRBD2 matches at 11 bases. The V segment lost 0 bases and the J segment 11 bases; nucleotides outside the gene matches: 11. This CDR3 contains 16 residues. Per the germline V gene, CDR1 is LGHDT and CDR2 is YNNKEL (reference sequence). The CDR3 DNA sequence: TGTGCCAGCAGCCAAGAGAGTAGCGGGGGGGCTCATGAGCAGTACTTC. It encodes CASSQESSGGAHEQYF.

Only one count was recorded for this clonotype. The chain links TRBV11-3 to TRBJ1-1; D is uncertain. V was trimmed by 2 bases and J by 1 base, leaving 11 bases between them. Germline CDR1 and CDR2: SGHNT and YENEEA. This CDR3 region has 15 residues. CDR3 loop: CASSLFSPANTEAFF. Here the CDR3 DNA reads TGTGCCAGCAGCTTATTTTCACCAGCGAACACTGAAGCTTTCTTT.

The table lists this clonotype with many counts. This chain uses TRBV27 with TRBJ2-1; maybe TRBD2 (7 bases). The germline CDR1 and CDR2 sequences are MNHEY and SMNVEV (reference sequence). The CDR3 spans 12 residues. The CDR3, as DNA: TGTGTCGCGGGGAGGGGGTACAATGAGCAGTTCTTC. It yields the protein CVAGRGYNEQFF.

This clonotype was picked up many times. The genes are TRBV20-1 and TRBJ1-2, with 8 bases lining up with TRBD1. The CDR3 consists of 14 residues. The trim removed 2 bases at V and 6 bases at J, leaving 8 bases unmatched. Germline V gene lookup returns CDR1 DFQATT and CDR2 SNEGSKA (reference sequence). In DNA form, the CDR3 reads TGCAGTGCTAGACTTCAGGGGGCGCAAAATGGCTACACCTTC. This codes for CSARLQGAQNGYTF.

This clonotype was seen repeatedly, ten times or more. The V gene is TRBV30, the J gene TRBJ1-2; possible D gene TRBD1, 6 bases. The V and J ends lost 0 bases and 4 bases respectively, with 15 bases between them. This CDR3 region has 15 residues. The germline CDR1 and CDR2 sequences are GTSNPN and SVGIG (reference sequence). This CDR3 reads CAWSVASTGLYGYTF. DNA of the CDR3: TGTGCCTGGAGTGTAGCGTCCACAGGGCTCTATGGCTACACCTTC.

The rearrangement uses TRBV5-1 and TRBJ2-7; 15 nucleotides match TRBD2. Germline-derived CDR1 and CDR2 are SGHRS and YFSETQ. V was pared by 4 bases and J by 7 bases, with 9 bases of the junction left unmatched. This CDR3 contains 16 residues. CDR3 in amino acids: CASSLGLAGGPGEQYF. The CDR3 DNA reads as TGCGCCAGCAGCCTTGGACTAGCGGGAGGGCCTGGAGAGCAGTACTTC.

A word on this clonotype: Germline is not matched at one junction end, which may reflect a read error. V and J are TRBV3-1 and TRBJ1-1; D is unclear. The CDR3 spans 14 residues. CDR1 is LGHDT and CDR2 is YNNKEL in the germline V gene (reference sequence). The chain's CDR3 is CASNQGPGNTEAFF. The CDR3, as DNA: TGTGCCAGCAACCAAGGTCCAGGGAACACTGAAGCTTTCTTT.

A word on this clonotype: This may arise from a read error, as a much more abundant clone is one base away. The rearrangement joins TRBV6-2 or TRBV6-3 to TRBJ1-1, with unresolved D. The CDR3 is made up of 15 amino acids. Germline assignment: CDR1 MNHEY and CDR2 SVGEGT. The CDR3 nucleotides are TGTGCCAGCAGCTATATCGGGGTGGTGAACGCTGAAGCTTTCTTT. It yields the protein CASSYIGVVNAEAFF.

Notes on this clonotype: The junction departs from the called germline gene at one end, perhaps through a read error. The J gene is TRBJ2-5, the V gene TRBV7-2, with 16 bases lining up with TRBD2. The CDR3 totals 16 residues. Germline CDR1 SGHTA, CDR2 FQGNSA. The CDR3 reads CACSLGLAGGRGTQYF. The DNA of the CDR3 is TGTGCCTGCAGCTTGGGACTAGCGGGGGGGCGGGGGACCCAGTACTTC.

This clonotype was observed many times. This chain joins TRBV7-9 and TRBJ2-1; 9 nucleotides match TRBD1. The germline CDR1 and CDR2 sequences are SEHNR and FQNEAQ (reference sequence). Trimming took 5 bases from V and 7 from J; bases not matched to a gene: 12. The CDR3 spans 16 residues. In DNA form, the CDR3 reads TGTGCCAGCAGCCCTCGTGGGGACAGGGTTGGGAATGAGCAGTTCTTC. Protein product: CASSPRGDRVGNEQFF. Supplemented by reference TRBV7-9 and TRBJ2-1, the full variable domain reads DTGVSQNPRHKITKRGQNVTFRCDPISEHNRLYWYRQTLGQGPEFLTYFQNEAQLEKSRLLSDRFSAERPKGSFSTLEIQRTEQGDSAMYLCASSPRGDRVGNEQFFGPGTRLTVL.

There are a few counts of this clonotype. The chain carries TRBV10-2 and TRBJ2-5; 11 bases map to TRBD2. This CDR3 is 14 amino acids long. Germline V lookup: CDR1 WSHSY, CDR2 SAAADI. Trimming at V came to 5 bases and at J to 7 bases, leaving 6 bases not matched to a gene. The CDR3 here is CASSWTSGRGTQYF. The CDR3 DNA reads as TGCGCCAGCAGTTGGACTAGCGGGCGGGGGACCCAGTACTTC.

This chain connects TRBV30 to TRBJ1-6; D not certain. Trimming left V 2 bases short and J 6 bases short, with 14 bases between. The CDR3 covers 15 residues. In germline, CDR1 is GTSNPN, CDR2 SVGIG (reference sequence). The chain's CDR3 is CAWSLTGSVNSPLHF. CDR3 nucleotides: TGTGCCTGGAGTTTGACGGGGTCAGTTAATTCACCCCTCCACTTT.

The chain carries TRBV20-1 and TRBJ1-1; D is uncertain. V lost 6 bases, J lost 0 bases, and 14 bases lay in between. This CDR3 region has 14 residues. Germline V gene lookup returns CDR1 DFQATT and CDR2 SNEGSKA (reference sequence). As DNA, the CDR3 is TGCAGTGCCTTGGACGGCCGAATGAACACTGAAGCTTTCTTT. It is translated as CSALDGRMNTEAFF.

In regard to this clonotype: A much bigger clone sits one base away, suggesting this may be a read error. V is TRBV18 and J is TRBJ2-5; 12 bases map to TRBD2. The CDR3 is 17 residues long. Germline V gene sequence: CDR1 KGHSH, CDR2 LQKENI. This chain's CDR3 is CASSPLRTSGKQEAQYF. CDR3 bases: TGTGCCAGCTCACCCCTTCGGACTAGCGGGAAGCAAGAGGCCCAGTACTTC.